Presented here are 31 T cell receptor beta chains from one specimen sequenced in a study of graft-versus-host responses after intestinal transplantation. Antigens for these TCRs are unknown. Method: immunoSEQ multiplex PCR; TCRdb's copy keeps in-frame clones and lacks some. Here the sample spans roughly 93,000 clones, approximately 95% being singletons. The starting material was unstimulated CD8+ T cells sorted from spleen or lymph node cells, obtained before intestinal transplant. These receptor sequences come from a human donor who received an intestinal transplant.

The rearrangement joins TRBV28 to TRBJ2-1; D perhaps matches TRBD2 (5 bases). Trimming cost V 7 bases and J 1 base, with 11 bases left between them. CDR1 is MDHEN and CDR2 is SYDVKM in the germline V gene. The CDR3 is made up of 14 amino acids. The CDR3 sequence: CASIQGGSYNEQFF. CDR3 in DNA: TGTGCCAGCATCCAAGGCGGGTCCTACAATGAGCAGTTCTTC.

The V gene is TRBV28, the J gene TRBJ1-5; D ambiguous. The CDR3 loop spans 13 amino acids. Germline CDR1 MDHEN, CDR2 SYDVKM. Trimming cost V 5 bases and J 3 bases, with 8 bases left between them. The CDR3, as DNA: TGTGCCAGCAGTAGCGGTTACAATCAGCCCCAGCATTTT. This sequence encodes CASSSGYNQPQHF.

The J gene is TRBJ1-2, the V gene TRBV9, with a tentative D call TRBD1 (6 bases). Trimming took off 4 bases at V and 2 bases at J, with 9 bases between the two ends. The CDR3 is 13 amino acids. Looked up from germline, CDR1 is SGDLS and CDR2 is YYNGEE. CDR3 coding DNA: TGTGCCAGCAGCAGTGGGACAAACTATGGCTACACCTTC. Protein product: CASSSGTNYGYTF.

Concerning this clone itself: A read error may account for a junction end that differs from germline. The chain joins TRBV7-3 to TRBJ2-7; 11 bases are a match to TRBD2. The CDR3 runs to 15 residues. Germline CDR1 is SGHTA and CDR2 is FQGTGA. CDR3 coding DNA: TGTGCCAGCAGCATAACTAGCGGGGGTGCCTACGAGCAGTACTTC. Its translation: CASSITSGGAYEQYF. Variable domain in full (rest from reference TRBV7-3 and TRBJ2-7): GAGVSQTPSNKVTEKGKYVELRCDPISGHTALYWYRQSLGQGPEFLIYFQGTGAADDSGLPNDRFFAVRPEGSVSTLKIQRTERGDSAVYLCASSITSGGAYEQYFGPGTRLTVT.

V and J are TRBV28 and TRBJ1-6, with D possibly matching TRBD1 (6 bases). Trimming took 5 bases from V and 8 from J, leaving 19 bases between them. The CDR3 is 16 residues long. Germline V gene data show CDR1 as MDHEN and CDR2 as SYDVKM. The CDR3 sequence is CASSSLQGVRDSPLHF. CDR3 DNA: TGTGCCAGCAGTAGCCTACAGGGTGTCAGGGATTCACCCCTCCACTTT.

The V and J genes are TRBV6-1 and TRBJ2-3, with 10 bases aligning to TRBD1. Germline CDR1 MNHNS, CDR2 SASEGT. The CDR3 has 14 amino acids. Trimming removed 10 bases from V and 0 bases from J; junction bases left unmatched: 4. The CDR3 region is CATADRGSTDTQYF. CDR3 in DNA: TGTGCCACAGCGGACAGGGGGAGCACAGATACGCAGTATTTT.

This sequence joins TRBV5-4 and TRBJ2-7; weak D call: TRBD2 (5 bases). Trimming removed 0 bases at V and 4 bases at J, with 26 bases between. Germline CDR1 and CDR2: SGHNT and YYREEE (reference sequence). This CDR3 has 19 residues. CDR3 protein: CASSLDGPSPDVGGYEQYF. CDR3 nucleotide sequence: TGTGCCAGCAGCTTGGACGGTCCTAGCCCAGATGTGGGCGGATACGAGCAGTACTTC.

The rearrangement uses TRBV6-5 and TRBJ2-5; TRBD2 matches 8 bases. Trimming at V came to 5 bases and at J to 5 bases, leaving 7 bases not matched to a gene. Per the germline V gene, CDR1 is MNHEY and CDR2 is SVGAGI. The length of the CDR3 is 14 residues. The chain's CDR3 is CASSRGLEKETQYF. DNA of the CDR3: TGTGCCAGCAGTAGGGGACTAGAGAAGGAGACCCAGTACTTC.

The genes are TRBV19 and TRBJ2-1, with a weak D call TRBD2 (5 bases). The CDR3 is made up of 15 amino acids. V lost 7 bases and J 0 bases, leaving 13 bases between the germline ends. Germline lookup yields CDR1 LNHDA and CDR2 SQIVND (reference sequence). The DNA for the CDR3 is TGTGCCAGTAACCTGGACTCGAGCTCCTACAATGAGCAGTTCTTC. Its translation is CASNLDSSSYNEQFF.

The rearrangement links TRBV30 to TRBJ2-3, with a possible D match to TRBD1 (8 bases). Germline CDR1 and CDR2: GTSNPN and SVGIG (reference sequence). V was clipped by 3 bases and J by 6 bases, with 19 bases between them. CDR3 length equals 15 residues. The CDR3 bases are TGTGCCTGGAGGAGCGGGACAGGTTCATTGGATACGCAGTATTTT. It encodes CAWRSGTGSLDTQYF.

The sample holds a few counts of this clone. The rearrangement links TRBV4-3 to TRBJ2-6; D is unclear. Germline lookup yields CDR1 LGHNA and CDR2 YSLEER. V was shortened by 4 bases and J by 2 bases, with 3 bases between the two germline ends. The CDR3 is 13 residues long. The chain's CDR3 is CASSPPGANVLTF. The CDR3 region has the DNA TGCGCCAGCAGCCCTCCTGGGGCCAACGTCCTGACTTTC.

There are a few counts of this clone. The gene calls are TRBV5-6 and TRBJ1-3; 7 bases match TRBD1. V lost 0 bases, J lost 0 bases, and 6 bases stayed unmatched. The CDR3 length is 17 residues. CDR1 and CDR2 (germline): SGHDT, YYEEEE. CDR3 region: CASSLGTGAFSGNTIYF. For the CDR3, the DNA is TGTGCCAGCAGCTTGGGGACAGGCGCTTTCTCTGGAAACACCATATATTTT.

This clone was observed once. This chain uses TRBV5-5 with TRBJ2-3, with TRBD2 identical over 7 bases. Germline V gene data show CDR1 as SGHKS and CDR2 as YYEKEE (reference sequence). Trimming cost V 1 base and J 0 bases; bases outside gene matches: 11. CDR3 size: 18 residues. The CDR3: CASSLSPWGGISTDTQYF. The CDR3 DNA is TGTGCCAGCAGCTTGTCCCCATGGGGAGGGATTAGCACAGATACGCAGTATTTT.

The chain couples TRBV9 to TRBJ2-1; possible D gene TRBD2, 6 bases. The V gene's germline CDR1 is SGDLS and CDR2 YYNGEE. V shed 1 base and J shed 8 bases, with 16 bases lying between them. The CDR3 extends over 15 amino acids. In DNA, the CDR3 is TGTGCCAGCAGCGTATCGGGGGTTAACCCCCATGAGCAGTTCTTC. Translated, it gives CASSVSGVNPHEQFF.

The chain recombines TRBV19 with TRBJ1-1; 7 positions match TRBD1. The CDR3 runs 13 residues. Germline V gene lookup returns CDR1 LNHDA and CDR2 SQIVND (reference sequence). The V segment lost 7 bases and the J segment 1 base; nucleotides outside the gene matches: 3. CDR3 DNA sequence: TGTGCCAGTAAACAGGGGACGAACACTGAAGCTTTCTTT. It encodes CASKQGTNTEAFF.

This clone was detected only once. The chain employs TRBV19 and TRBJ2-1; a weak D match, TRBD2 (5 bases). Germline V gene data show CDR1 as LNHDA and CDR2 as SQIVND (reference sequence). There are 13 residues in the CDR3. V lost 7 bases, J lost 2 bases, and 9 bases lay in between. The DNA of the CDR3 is TGTGCCAGTACCCTCGGGACCTACAATGAGCAGTTCTTC. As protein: CASTLGTYNEQFF.

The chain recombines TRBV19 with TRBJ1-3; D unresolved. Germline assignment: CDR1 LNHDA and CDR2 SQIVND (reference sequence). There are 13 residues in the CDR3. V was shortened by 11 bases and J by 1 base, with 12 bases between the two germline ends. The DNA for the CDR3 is TGTGCCTCACTCGGGATTTCTGGAAACACCATATATTTT. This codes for CASLGISGNTIYF.

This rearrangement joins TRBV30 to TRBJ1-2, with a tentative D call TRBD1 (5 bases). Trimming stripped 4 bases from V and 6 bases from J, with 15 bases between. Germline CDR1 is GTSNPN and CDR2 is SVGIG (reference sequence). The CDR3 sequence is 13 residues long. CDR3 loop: CAWKESGWDGYTF. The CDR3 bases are TGTGCCTGGAAAGAGTCAGGGTGGGATGGCTACACCTTC.

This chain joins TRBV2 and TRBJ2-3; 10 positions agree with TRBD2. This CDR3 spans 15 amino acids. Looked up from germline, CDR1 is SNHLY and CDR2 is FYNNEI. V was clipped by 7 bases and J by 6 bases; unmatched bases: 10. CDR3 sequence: CASILAGKEGDTQYF. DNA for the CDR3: TGTGCCAGCATACTAGCGGGAAAGGAGGGGGATACGCAGTATTTT.

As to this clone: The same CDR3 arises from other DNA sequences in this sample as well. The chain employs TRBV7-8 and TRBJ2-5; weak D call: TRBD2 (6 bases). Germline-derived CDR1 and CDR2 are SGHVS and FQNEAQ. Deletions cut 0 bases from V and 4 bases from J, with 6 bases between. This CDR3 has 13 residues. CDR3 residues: CASSLAGGETQYF. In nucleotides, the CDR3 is TGTGCCAGCAGCTTAGCGGGGGGAGAGACCCAGTACTTC.

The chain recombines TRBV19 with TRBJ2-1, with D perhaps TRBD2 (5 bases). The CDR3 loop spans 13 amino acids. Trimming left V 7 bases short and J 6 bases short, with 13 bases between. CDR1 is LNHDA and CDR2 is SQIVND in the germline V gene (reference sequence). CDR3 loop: CASNRESGNEQFF. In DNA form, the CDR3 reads TGTGCCAGTAACCGGGAATCGGGCAATGAGCAGTTCTTC.

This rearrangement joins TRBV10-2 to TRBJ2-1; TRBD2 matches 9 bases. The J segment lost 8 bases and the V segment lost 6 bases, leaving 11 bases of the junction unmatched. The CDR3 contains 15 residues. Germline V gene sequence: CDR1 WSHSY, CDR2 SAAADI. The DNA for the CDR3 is TGCGCCAGCAGCGTAGCCGGCGGGAGGGTCGATGAGCAGTTCTTC. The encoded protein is CASSVAGGRVDEQFF.

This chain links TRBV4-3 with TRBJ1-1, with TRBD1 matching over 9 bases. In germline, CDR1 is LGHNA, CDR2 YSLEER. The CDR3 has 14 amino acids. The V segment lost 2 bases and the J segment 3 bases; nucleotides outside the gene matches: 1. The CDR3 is CASSQWTGDTEAFF. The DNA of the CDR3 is TGCGCCAGCAGCCAATGGACAGGGGACACTGAAGCTTTCTTT.

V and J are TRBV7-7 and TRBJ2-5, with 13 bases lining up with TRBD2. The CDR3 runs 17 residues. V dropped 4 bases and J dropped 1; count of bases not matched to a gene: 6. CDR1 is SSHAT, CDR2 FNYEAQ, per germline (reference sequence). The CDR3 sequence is CASSSGLAGQIQETQYF. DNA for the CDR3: TGTGCCAGCAGCTCGGGACTAGCGGGACAAATCCAAGAGACCCAGTACTTC. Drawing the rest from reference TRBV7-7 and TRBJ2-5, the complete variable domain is GAGVSQSPRYKVTKRGQDVTLRCDPISSHATLYWYQQALGQGPEFLTYFNYEAQPDKSGLPSDRFSAERPEGSISTLTIQRTEQRDSAMYRCASSSGLAGQIQETQYFGPGTRLLVL.

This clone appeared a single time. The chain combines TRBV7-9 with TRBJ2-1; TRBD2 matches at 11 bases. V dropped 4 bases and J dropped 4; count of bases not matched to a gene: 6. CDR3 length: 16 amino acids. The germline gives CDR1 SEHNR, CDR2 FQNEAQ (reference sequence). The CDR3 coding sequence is TGTGCCAGCAGCTCCACCGGGACTAGCGGTTACAATGAGCAGTTCTTC. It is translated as CASSSTGTSGYNEQFF. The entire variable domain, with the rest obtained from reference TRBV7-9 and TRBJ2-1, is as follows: DTGVSQNPRHKITKRGQNVTFRCDPISEHNRLYWYRQTLGQGPEFLTYFQNEAQLEKSRLLSDRFSAERPKGSFSTLEIQRTEQGDSAMYLCASSSTGTSGYNEQFFGPGTRLTVL.

CDR3 sequence reads: CASSKADRNSGNTIYF. Here the CDR3 DNA reads TGTGCCAGCAGCAAAGCGGACAGGAACTCTGGAAACACCATATATTTT. The chain joins TRBV21-1 to TRBJ1-3; the table assigns TRBD1, which was not confirmed against the DNA. TRBV21-1 is labeled a pseudogene. The CDR3 has 16 amino acids.

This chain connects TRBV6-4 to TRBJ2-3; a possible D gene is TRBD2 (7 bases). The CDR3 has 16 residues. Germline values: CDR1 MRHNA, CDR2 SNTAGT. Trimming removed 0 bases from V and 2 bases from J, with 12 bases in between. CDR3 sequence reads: CASSDSTGGPTDTQYF. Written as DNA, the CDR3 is TGTGCCAGCAGTGACTCGACCGGGGGGCCCACAGATACGCAGTATTTT.

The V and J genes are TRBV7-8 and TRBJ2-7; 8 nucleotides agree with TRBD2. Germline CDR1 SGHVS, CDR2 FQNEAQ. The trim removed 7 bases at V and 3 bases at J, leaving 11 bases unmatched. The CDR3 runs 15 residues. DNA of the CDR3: TGTGCCAGCACCCCGCTAGCGGGTGAGGGCTACGAGCAGTACTTC. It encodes CASTPLAGEGYEQYF.

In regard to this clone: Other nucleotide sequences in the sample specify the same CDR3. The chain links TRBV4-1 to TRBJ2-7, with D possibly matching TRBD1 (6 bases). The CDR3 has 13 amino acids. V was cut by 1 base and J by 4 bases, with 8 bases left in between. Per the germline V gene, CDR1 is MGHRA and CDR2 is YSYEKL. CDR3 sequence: CASSQGGGYEQYF. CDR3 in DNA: TGCGCCAGCAGCCAAGGAGGGGGTTACGAGCAGTACTTC.

CDR3 DNA sequence: TGCGCCAGCAGCCAAGATCTAGCCTACGAGCAGTACTTC. Encoded protein: CASSQDLAYEQYF. J is TRBJ2-7 and V is TRBV4-1; D gene uncertain. The CDR3 covers 13 residues. The V gene lost 0 bases and the J gene lost 2 bases, with 5 bases spanning the gap. CDR1 MGHRA and CDR2 YSYEKL come from the germline V gene.

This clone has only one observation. CDR3 in DNA: TGCGCCAGCAGCTTGGAGGGGCACAGGGGCTACGAGCAGTACTTC. Its protein product is CASSLEGHRGYEQYF. The chain carries TRBV5-1 and TRBJ2-5, with 7 bases aligning to TRBD1. The J call may be in error: the DNA end matches TRBJ2-7 better. The CDR3 has 15 residues. Per germline, CDR1 SGHRS and CDR2 YFSETQ.